This T cell receptor (beta chain) was identified in a study of tumor-infiltrating lymphocytes in primary liver carcinoma. Study-wide results and caveats: The overlap of tumor-adjacent and tumor-blood pairs was smaller than that of tumor region pairs. Tumors and blood were compared for top-250-clone fraction, and tumors had the significantly higher value (p = 0.039).

V was pared by 6 bases and J by 2 bases, with 13 bases between. From germline, CDR1 is MNHEY and CDR2 SVGEGT. There are 14 residues in the CDR3. A few counts support this clonotype. Its antigen is currently unknown. Germline DNA was also extracted, and blood RNA was taken from unsorted whole blood. Researchers reported drawing about 4 milliliters of peripheral blood before surgery. Making TCR beta cDNA involved approximately 520 ng total RNA and a constant-region primer. Generation of the TCR beta libraries relied on three nested multiplex PCR rounds using slightly modified ARM-PCR. TRBV1-TRBV30 forward primers and a C-beta reverse primer were used in the first two PCR rounds, which each ran for around 11 cycles. MiXCR, run by TCRdb on the multiplex PCR reads, gives a single entry per CDR3 protein. The sample records about 180,000 distinct CDR3 sequences, over 45% being singletons.

Sequencing used peripheral blood. The chain combines TRBV6-2 or TRBV6-3 with TRBJ2-5; D is undetermined. This clonotype was obtained from a man aged 40-50 years with primary liver carcinoma and hepatitis B virus infection. For the CDR3, the DNA is TGTGCCAGCAGGCCAGCTCTGGGGCAAGAGACCCAGTACTTC. As protein: CASRPALGQETQYF.